What follows are 8 T cell receptor beta chains derived from one specimen sequenced in a study of shared clonotypes between healthy human individuals. Naive CD8 cells, CD45RO-negative and positively selected for CCR7, excluded terminally differentiated effector memory CD45RA+ cells. The assay was immunoSEQ multiplex PCR, and TCRdb's table has in-frame clones only and misses some. The sample lists around 550,000 clones, 90% to 95% occurring once. The source material was naive CD8+ T cells sorted from blood. These receptors were obtained from a woman aged 25 to 39 in good health.

The rearrangement links TRBV5-6 to TRBJ2-7; D gene unclear. Trimming took off 1 base at V and 2 bases at J, with 10 bases between the two ends. CDR3 length equals 14 residues. Germline V CDR1 and CDR2: SGHDT, YYEEEE. The CDR3 DNA sequence: TGTGCCAGCAGCTTGATACAGTCTACCTACGAGCAGTACTTC. Amino acid sequence: CASSLIQSTYEQYF.

The chain recombines TRBV15 with TRBJ2-3, with D hard to call. This CDR3 region has 14 residues. Deletions cut 3 bases from V and 1 base from J, with 8 bases between. The V gene's germline CDR1 is LNHNV and CDR2 YYDKDF (reference sequence). The CDR3 nucleotides read TGTGCCACCAGCAGGATCCGGGGCACAGATACGCAGTATTTT. It codes for CATSRIRGTDTQYF.

The CDR3 spells CASSPSGTLADTQYF. For the CDR3, the DNA is TGTGCCAGCAGCCCCAGCGGGACCTTGGCAGATACGCAGTATTTT. V gene TRBV27 combines with J gene TRBJ2-3, with TRBD2 matching over 7 bases. The germline V gene has CDR1 MNHEY and CDR2 SMNVEV (reference sequence). The CDR3 contains 15 residues. V shed 6 bases, J shed 4 bases, and the junction held 10 bases outside the gene matches.

This CDR3 is CASSPGVGGEAFF. CDR3 DNA sequence: TGTGCCAGCAGTCCTGGGGTTGGGGGTGAAGCTTTCTTT. The rearrangement joins TRBV27 to TRBJ1-1, with D perhaps matching TRBD1 (5 bases). In germline, CDR1 is MNHEY, CDR2 SMNVEV (reference sequence). V was trimmed by 5 bases and J by 7 bases, leaving 14 bases between them. The CDR3 is 13 residues long.

The chain has TRBV19 and TRBJ1-6; D is undetermined. The V end lost 7 bases, the J end lost 8 bases, and 18 bases lay between the germline ends. The germline CDR1 and CDR2 sequences are LNHDA and SQIVND (reference sequence). CDR3 length equals 15 residues. CDR3 bases: TGTGCCAGTAACCCTAGCCCGGTCCCGGATTCACCCCTCCACTTT. Its protein is CASNPSPVPDSPLHF.

The gene calls are TRBV9 and TRBJ2-5; 13 bases are a match to TRBD2. The DNA end favors TRBJ2-7, so the J call may be wrong. The CDR3 has 14 amino acids. Germline lookup yields CDR1 SGDLS and CDR2 YYNGEE. CDR3 residues: CASSAGLAGYEQYF. The CDR3 nucleotides are TGTGCCAGCAGCGCGGGACTAGCGGGGTACGAGCAGTACTTC.

This chain connects TRBV9 to TRBJ2-1; 12 bases agree with TRBD2. This CDR3 is built from 18 residues. V shed 0 bases and J 4 bases; nucleotides not matched to a gene: 8. The germline V gene encodes CDR1 SGDLS and CDR2 YYNGEE. The CDR3 DNA sequence: TGTGCCAGCAGCGTAGCTACCGCTAGCGGGAGGGCATACAATGAGCAGTTCTTC. Protein: CASSVATASGRAYNEQFF.

This chain connects TRBV28 to TRBJ2-1; TRBD1 or TRBD2 may be the D gene (5 bases each). Deletions cut 7 bases from V and 6 bases from J, with 16 bases between. Germline assignment: CDR1 MDHEN and CDR2 SYDVKM. CDR3 length: 14 residues. The DNA for the CDR3 is TGTGCCAGCACCTTCAGGGACCTTAGCAATGAGCAGTTCTTC. Amino acids: CASTFRDLSNEQFF.